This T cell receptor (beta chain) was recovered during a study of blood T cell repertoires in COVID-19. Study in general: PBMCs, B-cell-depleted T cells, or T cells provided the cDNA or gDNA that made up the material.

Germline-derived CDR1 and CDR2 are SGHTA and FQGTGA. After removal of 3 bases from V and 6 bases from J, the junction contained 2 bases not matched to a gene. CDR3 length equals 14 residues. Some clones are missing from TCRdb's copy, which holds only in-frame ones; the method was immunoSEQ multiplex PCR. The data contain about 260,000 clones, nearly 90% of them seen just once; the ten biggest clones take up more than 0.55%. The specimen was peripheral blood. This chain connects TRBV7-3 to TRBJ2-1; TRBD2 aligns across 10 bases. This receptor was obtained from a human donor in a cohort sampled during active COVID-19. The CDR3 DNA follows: TGTGCCAGCAGCTTGAGCGGGAGGGCCAATGAGCAGTTCTTC. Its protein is CASSLSGRANEQFF.